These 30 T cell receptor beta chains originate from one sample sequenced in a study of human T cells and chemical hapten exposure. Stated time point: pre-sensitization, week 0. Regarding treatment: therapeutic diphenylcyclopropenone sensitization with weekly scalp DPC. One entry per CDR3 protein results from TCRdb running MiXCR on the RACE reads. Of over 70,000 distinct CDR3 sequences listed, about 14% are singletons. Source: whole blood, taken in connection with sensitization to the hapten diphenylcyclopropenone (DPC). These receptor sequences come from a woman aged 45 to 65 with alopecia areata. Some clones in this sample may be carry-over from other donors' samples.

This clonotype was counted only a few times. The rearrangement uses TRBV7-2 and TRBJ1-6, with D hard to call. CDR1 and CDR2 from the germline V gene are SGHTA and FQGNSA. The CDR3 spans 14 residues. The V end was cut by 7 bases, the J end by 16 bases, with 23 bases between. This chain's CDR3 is CASTGPEFTGRLHF. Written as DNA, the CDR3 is TGTGCCAGCACCGGACCGGAATTCACCGGCCGGCTCCACTTT.

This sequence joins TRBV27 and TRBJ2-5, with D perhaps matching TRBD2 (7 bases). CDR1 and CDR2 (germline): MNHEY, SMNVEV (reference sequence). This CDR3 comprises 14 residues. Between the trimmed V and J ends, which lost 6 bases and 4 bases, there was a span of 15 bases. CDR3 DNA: TGTGCCAGCAGCCGGGGGGCGGGAGTAGAGACCCAGTACTTC. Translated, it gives CASSRGAGVETQYF.

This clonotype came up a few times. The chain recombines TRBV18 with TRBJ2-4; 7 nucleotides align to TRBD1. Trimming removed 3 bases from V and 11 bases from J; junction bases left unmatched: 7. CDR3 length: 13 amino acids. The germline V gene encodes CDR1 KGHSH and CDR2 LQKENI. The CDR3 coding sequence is TGTGCCAGCTCACCCCCGGGACAGACGGTTCAGTACTTC. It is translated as CASSPPGQTVQYF.

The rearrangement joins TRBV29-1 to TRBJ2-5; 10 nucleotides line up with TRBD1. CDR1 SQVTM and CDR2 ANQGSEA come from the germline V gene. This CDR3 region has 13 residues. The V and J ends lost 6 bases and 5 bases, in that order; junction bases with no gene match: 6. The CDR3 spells CSVRQGAGETQYF. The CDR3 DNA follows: TGCAGCGTCCGACAGGGGGCCGGGGAGACCCAGTACTTC.

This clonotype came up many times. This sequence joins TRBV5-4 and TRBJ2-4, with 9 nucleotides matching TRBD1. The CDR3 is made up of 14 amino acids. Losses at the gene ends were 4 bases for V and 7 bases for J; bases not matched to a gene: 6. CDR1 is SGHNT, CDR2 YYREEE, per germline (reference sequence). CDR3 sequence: CASSLTGGRNIQYF. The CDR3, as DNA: TGTGCCAGCAGCCTTACAGGGGGCAGGAACATTCAGTACTTC.

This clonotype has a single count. The DNA for the CDR3 is TGCAGCGTTGGCGGGGAGGCGGGAGTTTACAATGAGCAGTTCTTC. Its translation: CSVGGEAGVYNEQFF. V is TRBV29-1 and J is TRBJ2-1; 7 nucleotides agree with TRBD2. With V trimmed by 4 bases and J by 4 bases, 10 bases remained unmatched. CDR3 length: 15 amino acids. CDR1 is SQVTM and CDR2 is ANQGSEA in the germline V gene.

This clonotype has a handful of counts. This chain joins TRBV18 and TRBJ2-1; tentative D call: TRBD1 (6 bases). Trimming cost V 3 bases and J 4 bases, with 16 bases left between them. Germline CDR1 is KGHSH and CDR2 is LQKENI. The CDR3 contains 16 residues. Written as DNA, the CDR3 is TGTGCCAGCTCACCGAGACGGACAGTTTTGTACAATGAGCAGTTCTTC. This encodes CASSPRRTVLYNEQFF.

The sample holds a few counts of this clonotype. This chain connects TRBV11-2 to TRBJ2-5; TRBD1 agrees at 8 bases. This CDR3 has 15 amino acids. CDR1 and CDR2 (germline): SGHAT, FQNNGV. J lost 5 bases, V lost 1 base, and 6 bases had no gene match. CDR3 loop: CASSLAQGAAETQYF. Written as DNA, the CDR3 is TGTGCCAGCAGCTTAGCTCAGGGGGCTGCGGAGACCCAGTACTTC.

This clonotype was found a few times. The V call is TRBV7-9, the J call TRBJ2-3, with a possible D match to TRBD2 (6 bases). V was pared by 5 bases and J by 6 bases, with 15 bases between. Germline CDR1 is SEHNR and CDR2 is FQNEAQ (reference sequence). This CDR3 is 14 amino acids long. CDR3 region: CASSPAGTADTQYF. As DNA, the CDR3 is TGTGCCAGCAGCCCAGCGGGTACCGCGGATACGCAGTATTTT.

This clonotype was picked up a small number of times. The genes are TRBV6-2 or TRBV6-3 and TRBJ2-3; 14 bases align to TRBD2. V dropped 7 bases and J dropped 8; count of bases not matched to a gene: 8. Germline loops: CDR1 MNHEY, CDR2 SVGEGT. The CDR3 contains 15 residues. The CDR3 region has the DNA TGTGCCAGCAACACCGGGACTAGCGGGAGCCGTACGCAGTATTTT. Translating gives CASNTGTSGSRTQYF.

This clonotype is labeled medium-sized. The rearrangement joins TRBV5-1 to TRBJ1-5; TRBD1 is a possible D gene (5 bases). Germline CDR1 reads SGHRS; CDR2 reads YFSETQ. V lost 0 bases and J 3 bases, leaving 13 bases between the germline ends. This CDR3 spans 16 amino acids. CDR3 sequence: CASSLVPTDNNQPQHF. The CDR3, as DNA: TGCGCCAGCAGCTTGGTTCCGACAGACAACAATCAGCCCCAGCATTTT.

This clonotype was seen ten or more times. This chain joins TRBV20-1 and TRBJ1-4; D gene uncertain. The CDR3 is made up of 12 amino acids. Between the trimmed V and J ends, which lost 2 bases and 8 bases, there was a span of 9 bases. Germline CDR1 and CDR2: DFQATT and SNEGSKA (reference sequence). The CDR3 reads CSARQQTEKLFF. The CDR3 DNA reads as TGCAGTGCTAGACAGCAGACCGAAAAACTGTTTTTT.

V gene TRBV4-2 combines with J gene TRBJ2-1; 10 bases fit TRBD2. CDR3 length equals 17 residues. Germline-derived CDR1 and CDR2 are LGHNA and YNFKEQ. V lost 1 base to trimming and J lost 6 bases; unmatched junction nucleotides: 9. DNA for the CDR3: TGTGCCAGCAGCCAAGTCAGCCCTAGCGGGAGTGGCAATGAGCAGTTCTTC. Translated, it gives CASSQVSPSGSGNEQFF.

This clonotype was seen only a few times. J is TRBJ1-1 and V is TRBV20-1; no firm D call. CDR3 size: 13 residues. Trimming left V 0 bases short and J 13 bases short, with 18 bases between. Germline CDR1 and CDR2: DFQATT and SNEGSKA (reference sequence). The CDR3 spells CSARDWSRVGVFF. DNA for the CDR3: TGCAGTGCTAGAGATTGGTCACGGGTCGGGGTTTTCTTT.

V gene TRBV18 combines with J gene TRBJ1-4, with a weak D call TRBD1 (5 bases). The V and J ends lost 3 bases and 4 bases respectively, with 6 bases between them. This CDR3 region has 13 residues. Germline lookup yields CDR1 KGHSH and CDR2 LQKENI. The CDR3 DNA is TGTGCCAGCTCACCGGGGCTTAATGAAAAACTGTTTTTT. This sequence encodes CASSPGLNEKLFF.

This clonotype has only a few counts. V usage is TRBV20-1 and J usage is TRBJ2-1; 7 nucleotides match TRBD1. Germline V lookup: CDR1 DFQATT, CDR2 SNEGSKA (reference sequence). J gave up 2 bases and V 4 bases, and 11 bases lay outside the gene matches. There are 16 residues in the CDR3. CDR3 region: CSANSRGGAAYNEQFF. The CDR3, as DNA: TGCAGTGCTAACAGTCGAGGGGGCGCCGCCTACAATGAGCAGTTCTTC.

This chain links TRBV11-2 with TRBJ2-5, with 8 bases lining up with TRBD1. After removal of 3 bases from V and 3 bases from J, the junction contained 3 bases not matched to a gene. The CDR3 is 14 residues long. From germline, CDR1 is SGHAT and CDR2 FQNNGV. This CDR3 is CASSLGQAKETQYF. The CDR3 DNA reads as TGTGCCAGCAGCTTGGGACAGGCCAAAGAGACCCAGTACTTC.

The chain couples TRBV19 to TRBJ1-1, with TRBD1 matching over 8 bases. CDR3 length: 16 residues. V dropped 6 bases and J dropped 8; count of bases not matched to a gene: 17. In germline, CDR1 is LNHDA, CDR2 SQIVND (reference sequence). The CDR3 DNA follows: TGTGCCAGTAGGGGGAGACAGGGGCGACTCAGTCCCGAAGCTTTCTTT. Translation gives CASRGRQGRLSPEAFF.

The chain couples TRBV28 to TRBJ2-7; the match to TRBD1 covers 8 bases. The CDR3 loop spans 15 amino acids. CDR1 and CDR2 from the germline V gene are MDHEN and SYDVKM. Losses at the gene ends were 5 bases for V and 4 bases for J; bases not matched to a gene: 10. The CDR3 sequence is CASSGPGTGPYEQYF. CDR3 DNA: TGTGCCAGCAGTGGGCCCGGGACAGGTCCGTACGAGCAGTACTTC.

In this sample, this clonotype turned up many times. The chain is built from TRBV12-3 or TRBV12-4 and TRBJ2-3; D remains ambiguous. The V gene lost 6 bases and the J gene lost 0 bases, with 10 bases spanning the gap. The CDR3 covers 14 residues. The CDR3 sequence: CASSPRRSTDTQYF. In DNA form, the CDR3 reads TGTGCCAGCAGCCCGCGTCGAAGCACAGATACGCAGTATTTT.

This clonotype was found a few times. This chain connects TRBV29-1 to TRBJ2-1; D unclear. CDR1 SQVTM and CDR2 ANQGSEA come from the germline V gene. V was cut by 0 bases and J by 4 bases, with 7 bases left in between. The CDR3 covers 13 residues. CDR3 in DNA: TGCAGCGTTGAAGATTCTGAGTACAATGAGCAGTTCTTC. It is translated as CSVEDSEYNEQFF.

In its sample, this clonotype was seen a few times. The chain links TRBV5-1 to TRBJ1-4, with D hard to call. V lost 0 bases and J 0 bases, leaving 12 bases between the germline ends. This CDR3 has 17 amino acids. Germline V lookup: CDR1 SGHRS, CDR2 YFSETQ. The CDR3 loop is CASSLAGSTATNEKLFF. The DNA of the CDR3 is TGCGCCAGCAGCTTGGCGGGCAGCACTGCAACTAATGAAAAACTGTTTTTT.

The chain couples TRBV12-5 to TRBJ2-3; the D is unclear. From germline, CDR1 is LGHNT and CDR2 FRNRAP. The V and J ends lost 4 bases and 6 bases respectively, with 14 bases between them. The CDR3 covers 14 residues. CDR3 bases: TGTGCTAGTGGTTCCCCTATCCATCGGGATACGCAGTATTTT. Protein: CASGSPIHRDTQYF.

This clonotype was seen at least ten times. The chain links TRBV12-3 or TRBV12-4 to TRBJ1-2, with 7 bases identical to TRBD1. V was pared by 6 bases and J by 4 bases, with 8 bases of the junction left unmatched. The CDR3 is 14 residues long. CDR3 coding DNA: TGTGCCAGCAGAAAATCACAGGGGTTCTATGGCTACACCTTC. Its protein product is CASRKSQGFYGYTF.

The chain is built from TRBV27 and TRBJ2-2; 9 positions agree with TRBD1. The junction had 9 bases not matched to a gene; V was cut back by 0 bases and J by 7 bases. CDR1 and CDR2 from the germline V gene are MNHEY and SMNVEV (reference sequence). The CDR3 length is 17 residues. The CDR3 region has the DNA TGTGCCAGCAGTTTATCGGGACAGGGAGCGGGTTACGGGGAGCTGTTTTTT. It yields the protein CASSLSGQGAGYGELFF.

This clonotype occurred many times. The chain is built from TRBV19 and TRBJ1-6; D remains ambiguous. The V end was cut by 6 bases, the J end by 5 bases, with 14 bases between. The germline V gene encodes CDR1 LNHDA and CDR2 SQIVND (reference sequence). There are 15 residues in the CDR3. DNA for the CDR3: TGTGCCAGTAGGACTGCAATCGGAAATAATTCACCCCTCCACTTT. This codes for CASRTAIGNNSPLHF.

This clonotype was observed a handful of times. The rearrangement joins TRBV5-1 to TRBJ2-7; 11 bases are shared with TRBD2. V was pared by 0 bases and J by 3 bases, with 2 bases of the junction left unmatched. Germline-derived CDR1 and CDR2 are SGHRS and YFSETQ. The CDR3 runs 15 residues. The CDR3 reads CASSLATSGIYEQYF. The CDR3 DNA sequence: TGCGCCAGCAGCTTGGCGACTAGCGGGATCTACGAGCAGTACTTC.

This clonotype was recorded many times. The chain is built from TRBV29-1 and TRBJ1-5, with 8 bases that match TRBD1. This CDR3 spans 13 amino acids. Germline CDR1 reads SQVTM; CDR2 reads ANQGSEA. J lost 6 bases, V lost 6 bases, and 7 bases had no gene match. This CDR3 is CSVIQGERQPQHF. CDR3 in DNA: TGCAGCGTCATACAGGGGGAACGTCAGCCCCAGCATTTT.

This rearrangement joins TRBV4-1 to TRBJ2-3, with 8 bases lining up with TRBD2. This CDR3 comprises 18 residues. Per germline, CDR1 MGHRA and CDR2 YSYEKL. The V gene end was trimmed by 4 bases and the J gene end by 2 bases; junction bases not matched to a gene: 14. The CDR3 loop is CASSPSVAGMSYTDTQYF. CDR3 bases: TGCGCCAGCAGCCCTTCGGTAGCGGGGATGAGTTACACAGATACGCAGTATTTT.

CDR3 sequence reads: CASSQEGSFNSPLHF. The CDR3 DNA is TGCGCCAGCAGCCAAGAGGGCAGCTTTAATTCACCCCTCCACTTT. This chain joins TRBV4-3 and TRBJ1-6; D is ambiguous. The V gene lost 0 bases and the J gene lost 6 bases, with 9 bases spanning the gap. The CDR3 has 15 residues. Germline V CDR1 and CDR2: LGHNA, YSLEER.